These 8 T cell receptor beta chains came from one sample sequenced in a study of cytomegalovirus exposure and HLA in healthy donors. PCR used 60 Vbeta primers and 13 Jbeta primers. TCRdb's copy holds only in-frame clones and misses some; the assay was immunoSEQ multiplex PCR. The sample carries 55,000 to 80,000 clones, roughly four fifths recorded once. The sample comprised PBMCs. The receptors originated from a woman in her 30s in good health and CMV-seropositive.

CDR3 sequence reads: CASSLNRGADTQYF. CDR3 sequence (DNA): TGTGCCAGCAGCTTAAACAGGGGAGCAGATACGCAGTATTTT. This chain uses TRBV11-2 with TRBJ2-3; 7 bases agree with TRBD1. The CDR3 consists of 14 residues. The germline V gene encodes CDR1 SGHAT and CDR2 FQNNGV. J was trimmed by 4 bases and V by 2 bases; bases with no gene match: 3.

This chain's CDR3 is CASSPGLAGAQETQYF. The CDR3 DNA sequence: TGTGCCAGCAGCCCGGGACTAGCGGGGGCCCAAGAGACCCAGTACTTC. The rearrangement uses TRBV11-2 and TRBJ2-5; the match to TRBD2 covers 14 bases. Unmatched junction bases numbered 3, after V lost 5 bases and J lost 1 base. CDR1 SGHAT and CDR2 FQNNGV come from the germline V gene. The CDR3 is 16 amino acids.

This clone is medium-sized (0.01 to 0.1%) within its sample. V is TRBV6-1 and J is TRBJ2-7, with 8 bases aligning to TRBD2. Germline V gene data show CDR1 as MNHNS and CDR2 as SASEGT. J gave up 1 base and V 0 bases, and 2 bases lay outside the gene matches. The CDR3 consists of 15 residues. The CDR3 sequence: CASSEASGGSYEQYF. DNA of the CDR3: TGTGCCAGCAGTGAAGCGTCGGGAGGGTCCTACGAGCAGTACTTC.

The rearrangement links TRBV25-1 to TRBJ2-7; 8 bases map to TRBD1. The CDR3 covers 14 residues. In germline, CDR1 is MGHDK, CDR2 SYGVNS. The trim removed 4 bases at V and 3 bases at J, leaving 5 bases unmatched. CDR3 DNA sequence: TGTGCCAGCAGTGGCCGGGACAGGAGCTACGAGCAGTACTTC. Protein: CASSGRDRSYEQYF.

The chain carries TRBV11-2 and TRBJ2-5; D is perhaps TRBD2 (6 bases). The V gene's germline CDR1 is SGHAT and CDR2 FQNNGV. Deletions cut 4 bases from V and 1 base from J, with 13 bases between. The CDR3 totals 15 residues. The CDR3 nucleotides read TGTGCCAGCAGCTCGGGACTCCCAGGCCAAGAGACCCAGTACTTC. This codes for CASSSGLPGQETQYF.

The J gene is TRBJ1-6, the V gene TRBV5-1; 9 positions agree with TRBD1. The V and J ends lost 0 bases and 7 bases, in that order; junction bases with no gene match: 2. The germline V gene encodes CDR1 SGHRS and CDR2 YFSETQ. The CDR3 has 15 residues. DNA of the CDR3: TGCGCCAGCAGCTTGGGGGACAGGGAAAATTCACCCCTCCACTTT. This encodes CASSLGDRENSPLHF. Filled out from reference TRBV5-1 and TRBJ1-6, the complete variable domain reads KAGVTQTPRYLIKTRGQQVTLSCSPISGHRSVSWYQQTPGQGLQFLFEYFSETQRNKGNFPGRFSGRQFSNSRSEMNVSTLELGDSALYLCASSLGDRENSPLHFGNGTRLTVT.

The V gene is TRBV28, the J gene TRBJ2-3, with D perhaps matching TRBD2 (6 bases). Trimming cost V 3 bases and J 4 bases, with 8 bases left between them. Germline-derived CDR1 and CDR2 are MDHEN and SYDVKM. CDR3 size: 13 residues. The CDR3 reads CASSLEGPDTQYF. DNA for the CDR3: TGTGCCAGCAGTTTGGAGGGCCCAGATACGCAGTATTTT.

V and J are TRBV5-4 and TRBJ2-2; 11 nucleotides agree with TRBD2. The J segment lost 4 bases and the V segment lost 0 bases, leaving 11 bases of the junction unmatched. From germline, CDR1 is SGHNT and CDR2 YYREEE (reference sequence). This CDR3 is 19 amino acids long. This CDR3 reads CASSLGPLTSGRVTGELFF. The CDR3, as DNA: TGTGCCAGCAGCTTGGGTCCCCTCACTAGCGGGAGAGTCACCGGGGAGCTGTTTTTT. The full variable domain, in which reference TRBV5-4 and TRBJ2-2 provide the parts outside the CDR3, is ETGVTQSPTHLIKTRGQQVTLRCSSQSGHNTVSWYQQALGQGPQFIFQYYREEENGRGNFPPRFSGLQFPNYSSELNVNALELDDSALYLCASSLGPLTSGRVTGELFFGEGSRLTVL.